The present entry profiles one T cell receptor (beta chain) with its context. These data are taken from a study of blood T cell repertoires in COVID-19. V dropped 6 bases and J dropped 3; count of bases not matched to a gene: 8. The CDR3 contains 15 residues. Germline-derived CDR1 and CDR2 are MNHEY and SMNVEV (reference sequence). Some clones are missing from TCRdb's copy, which holds only in-frame ones; the method was immunoSEQ multiplex PCR. Among more than 350,000 clones listed, about 89% were seen once. Sequencing was carried out using peripheral blood. This chain links TRBV27 with TRBJ2-7, with TRBD1 identical over 10 bases. The TCR was taken from a woman in her twenties or thirties with COVID-19, enrolled during active disease. CDR3: CASSLKGQGNYEQYF. CDR3 nucleotides: TGTGCCAGCAGCCTAAAGGGACAGGGGAACTACGAGCAGTACTTC.